This T cell receptor beta chain was retrieved from a study of blood T cell repertoires in COVID-19. Study background: Specimens from acute and convalescent COVID-19 originated in the United States, Italy and Spain.

Germline V gives CDR1 SNHLY, CDR2 FYNNEI. There are 13 residues in the CDR3. The germline V and J ends were trimmed by 4 bases and 10 bases, with 11 bases remaining between them. Two negative PCRs, clearance, or symptom resolution had been documented for recovered Cohort 3 donors. This table comes from immunoSEQ multiplex PCR, and its TCRdb copy is limited to in-frame clones, with some not included. The data hold hundreds of thousands of clones, with 80% to 90% observed a single time. The J gene is TRBJ1-6, the V gene TRBV2, with D tentatively TRBD1 (6 bases). This receptor was obtained from a woman between 18 and 29 years old who had recovered from COVID-19. The material sequenced was PBMCs or T cells enriched from blood (not recorded which). In DNA, the CDR3 is TGTGCCAGCAGTGGACAGGAAGGATCACCCCTCCACTTT. Its protein is CASSGQEGSPLHF.